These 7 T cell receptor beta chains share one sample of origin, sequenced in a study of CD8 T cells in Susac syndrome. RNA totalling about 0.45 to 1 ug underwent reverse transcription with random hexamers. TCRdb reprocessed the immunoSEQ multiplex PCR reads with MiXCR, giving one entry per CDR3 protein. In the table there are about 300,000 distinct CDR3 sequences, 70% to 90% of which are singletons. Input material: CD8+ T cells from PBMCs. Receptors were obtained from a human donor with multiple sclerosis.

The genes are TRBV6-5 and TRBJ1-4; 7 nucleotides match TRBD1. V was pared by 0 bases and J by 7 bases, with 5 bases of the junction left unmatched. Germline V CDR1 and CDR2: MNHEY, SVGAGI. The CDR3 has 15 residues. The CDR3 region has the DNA TGTGCCAGCAGTTACTCGGGGACAGAGATTGAAAAACTGTTTTTT. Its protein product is CASSYSGTEIEKLFF.

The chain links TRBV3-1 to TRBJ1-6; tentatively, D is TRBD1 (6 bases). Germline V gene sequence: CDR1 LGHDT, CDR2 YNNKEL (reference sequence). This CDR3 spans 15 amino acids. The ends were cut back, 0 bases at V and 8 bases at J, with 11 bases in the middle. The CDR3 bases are TGTGCCAGCAGCCAAGATACAGGGCTCGATTCACCCCTCCACTTT. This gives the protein CASSQDTGLDSPLHF.

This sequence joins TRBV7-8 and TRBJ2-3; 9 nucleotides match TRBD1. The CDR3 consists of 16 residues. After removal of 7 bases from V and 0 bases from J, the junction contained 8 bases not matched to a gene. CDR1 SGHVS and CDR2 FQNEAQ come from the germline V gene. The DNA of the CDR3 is TGTGCCAGCACCGACAGGGGGACAGCTAGCACAGATACGCAGTATTTT. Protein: CASTDRGTASTDTQYF.

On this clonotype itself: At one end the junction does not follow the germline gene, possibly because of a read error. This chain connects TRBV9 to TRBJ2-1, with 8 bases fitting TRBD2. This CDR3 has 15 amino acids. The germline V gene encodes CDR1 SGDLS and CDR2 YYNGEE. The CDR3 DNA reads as TGTGCCAGCAGCGTAGAAACGGGAGGGCCCAATGGGCAGTTCTTC. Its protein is CASSVETGGPNGQFF.

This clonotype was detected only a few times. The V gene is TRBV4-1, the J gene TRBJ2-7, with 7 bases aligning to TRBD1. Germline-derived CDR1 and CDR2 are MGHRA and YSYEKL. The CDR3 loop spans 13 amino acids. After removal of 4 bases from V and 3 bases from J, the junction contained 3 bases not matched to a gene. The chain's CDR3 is CASSLRGHYEQYF. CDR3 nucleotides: TGCGCCAGCAGCCTTAGGGGGCACTACGAGCAGTACTTC.

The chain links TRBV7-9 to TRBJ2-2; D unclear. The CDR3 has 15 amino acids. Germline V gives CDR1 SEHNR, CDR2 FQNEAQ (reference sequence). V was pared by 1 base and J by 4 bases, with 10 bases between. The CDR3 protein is CASSLDGSPTGELFF. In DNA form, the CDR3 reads TGTGCCAGCAGCTTAGATGGGTCTCCCACCGGGGAGCTGTTTTTT.

The CDR3 here is CASGSGTEAFF. CDR3 sequence (DNA): TGTGCCAGTGGGAGCGGGACTGAAGCTTTCTTT. The rearrangement links TRBV9 to TRBJ1-1; no definite D call. The CDR3 length is 11 residues. V lost 8 bases and J 5 bases, leaving 10 bases between the germline ends. Germline lookup yields CDR1 SGDLS and CDR2 YYNGEE.